There are a few counts of the clone carrying this T cell receptor (beta chain). Antigen: not known. Amplification used 60 Vbeta primers and 13 Jbeta primers. The data were produced by immunoSEQ multiplex PCR, yet TCRdb's version contains in-frame clones alone and is incomplete. The sample comprises fewer than 250,000 clones, around 83% of which are singletons, and roughly 1.7% rests with the top ten. These data come from a study of cytomegalovirus exposure and HLA in healthy donors. The study, taken as a whole, reports: In vitro checks showed that a few CMV-associated chains really do target CMV antigens. In a later analysis, V- and J-gene trimming of beta chains associated with a DCLRE1C missense variant, replicated independently. In a later analysis, DRB1 alleles had the most associated TCRs; HLA-C alleles the fewest.

This CDR3 region has 14 residues. Per the germline V gene, CDR1 is KGHSH and CDR2 is LQKENI. The chain employs TRBV18 and TRBJ2-5, with TRBD1 as a possible D gene (6 bases). Judging by the DNA end, TRBJ2-7 fits better; the J call may be wrong. This clonotype originated in a man aged 40-50 years in good health and CMV-seropositive. The sequenced material came from PBMCs. In nucleotides, the CDR3 is TGTGCCAGCTCACCCCTGACAGGATCCTACGAGCAGTACTTC. Its protein is CASSPLTGSYEQYF.